The present entry profiles one T cell receptor beta chain with its context. V dropped 2 bases and J dropped 0; count of bases not matched to a gene: 2. The CDR3 has 15 amino acids. Germline V gives CDR1 MNHEY, CDR2 SVGAGI. Libraries were prepared by immunoSEQ multiplex PCR; TCRdb keeps only in-frame clonotypes and omits some of them. The repertoire includes 90,000 to 150,000 clones, around 89% of them detected once, and just under 6.5% sits in the top ten. The sample comes from a study of cytomegalovirus exposure and HLA in healthy donors. It was the roughly 110-subject validation cohort, separate from the approximately 690-subject first cohort, to which the donors belonged.

The rearrangement joins TRBV6-5 to TRBJ1-1, with 8 bases aligning to TRBD1. The clonotype was recovered from a woman aged 18-35 years in good health and CMV-seropositive. The source material was PBMCs. The CDR3 sequence: CASSYTGGLNTEAFF. In DNA form, the CDR3 reads TGTGCCAGCAGTTACACAGGGGGATTGAACACTGAAGCTTTCTTT.